The 8 T cell receptor beta chains below all came from one sample that was sequenced in a study of T cells in Graves' hyperthyroidism and ophthalmopathy. Amplification yielded TCR beta CDR3 regions, with RNA transcripts as the source. In the first-round RT-PCR of the TCR CDR3, the HTBI primer set was used. TCRdb re-called the multiplex PCR reads with MiXCR, one entry per CDR3 protein. The sample lists 250,000 or so distinct CDR3 sequences, roughly 15% occurring once. Sequences were obtained from blood. These receptors were obtained from a woman aged 50 to 60 with Graves' hyperthyroidism that later progressed to Graves' ophthalmopathy.

This clonotype appeared many times. The genes are TRBV12-3 or TRBV12-4 and TRBJ1-1, with TRBD1 matching over 7 bases. Germline trimming cut 6 bases from V and 12 bases from J; bases unmatched to any gene: 16. This CDR3 spans 14 amino acids. In DNA, the CDR3 is TGTGCCAGCAGCCGATACCGGGACAGAGAAGGAACTTTCTTT. It codes for CASSRYRDREGTFF.

Ten or more counts support this clonotype. The chain couples TRBV7-9 to TRBJ2-3, with unresolved D. Per the germline V gene, CDR1 is SEHNR and CDR2 is FQNEAQ (reference sequence). The CDR3 consists of 16 residues. The V gene lost 2 bases and the J gene lost 1 base, with 13 bases spanning the gap. In nucleotides, the CDR3 is TGTGCCAGCAGCTTAACCCGGTTTTTGGGCACAGATACGCAGTATTTT. As protein: CASSLTRFLGTDTQYF.

The chain carries TRBV19 and TRBJ2-7; D call uncertain. With 1 base removed from V and 4 bases from J, the gap between germline ends came to 11 bases. Per germline, CDR1 LNHDA and CDR2 SQIVND (reference sequence). This CDR3 contains 14 residues. The CDR3 protein is CASSIGGSRYEQYF. The CDR3 DNA reads TGTGCCAGTAGTATAGGAGGATCTAGGTACGAGCAGTACTTC.

This clonotype was seen many times. CDR3 residues: CAAGREETQYF. CDR3 bases: TGTGCCGCCGGGAGGGAAGAGACCCAGTACTTC. The rearrangement joins TRBV27 to TRBJ2-5; 8 nucleotides line up with TRBD2. The CDR3 is 11 amino acids. The V gene's germline CDR1 is MNHEY and CDR2 SMNVEV (reference sequence). The J segment lost 3 bases and the V segment lost 11 bases, leaving 2 bases of the junction unmatched.

This clonotype was detected many times. The chain is built from TRBV6-5 and TRBJ2-2, with 8 positions matching TRBD2. CDR1 and CDR2 from the germline V gene are MNHEY and SVGAGI. This CDR3 region has 15 residues. After removal of 2 bases from V and 7 bases from J, the junction contained 6 bases not matched to a gene. The DNA of the CDR3 is TGTGCCAGCAGTTACCGGGGGGGAACGGGCGGGGAGCTGTTTTTT. This translates into CASSYRGGTGGELFF.

The chain's CDR3 is CAISDINHQYF. The CDR3 nucleotides read TGTGCCATCAGTGATATTAATCACCAGTACTTC. V and J are TRBV10-3 and TRBJ2-5; D gene unclear. Germline CDR1 reads ENHRY; CDR2 reads SYGVKD. V lost 3 bases and J lost 10, with 9 bases in between. This CDR3 contains 11 residues.

Comment on this clonotype: One end of the junction fails to match germline, which may point to a read error. The chain is built from TRBV7-9 and TRBJ2-1, with D possibly being TRBD1 (5 bases). The CDR3 spans 15 residues. CDR1 and CDR2 from the germline V gene are SEHNR and FQNEAQ (reference sequence). The CDR3 DNA follows: TGTGCCAGCAGCTTAGGCTGGGGCGGATACAATGAGCGGTTCTTC. Translated, it gives CASSLGWGGYNERFF.

This clonotype has at least ten counts. The V gene is TRBV28, the J gene TRBJ1-4, with 7 nucleotides matching TRBD1. The V gene's germline CDR1 is MDHEN and CDR2 SYDVKM. With 10 bases clipped from V and 5 bases from J, the junction kept 13 bases outside the gene matches. The CDR3 is made up of 15 amino acids. In DNA, the CDR3 is TGTGCCATCACACTGGGGGGGACAGACAATGAAAAACTGTTTTTT. Translating gives CAITLGGTDNEKLFF.